The 3 T cell receptor beta chains reported below all come from one sample, sequenced in a study of OX40 agonist ivuxolimab in advanced cancers. Library preparation employed the immunoSEQ multiplex PCR assay. TCRdb obtained this table from immuneACCESS and retained in-frame rearrangements with V and J assigned. These tables miss some clones; where compared with another copy, unresolved V genes account for less than half of the shortfall, and the remainder is unexplained. In this sample the table shows just under 85,000 clones, about 80% of which occur a single time. Clones ranked in the top ten supply around 2.7% of the sample. The source was CD4+ or CD8+ T cells sorted from blood, collected in a trial of the OX40 agonist ivuxolimab. The receptors stem from an adult with an advanced solid tumor such as melanoma, head and neck, liver or kidney cancer.

The chain carries TRBV18 and TRBJ2-6; TRBD1 might be the D (7 bases). The germline gives CDR1 KGHSH, CDR2 LQKENI. The CDR3 runs to 16 residues. The V and J ends lost 3 bases and 3 bases respectively, with 12 bases between them. CDR3 amino acids: CASSPEGASGANVLTF. CDR3 DNA: TGTGCCAGCTCACCGGAGGGGGCGAGTGGGGCCAACGTCCTGACTTTC.

The chain joins TRBV19 to TRBJ2-2, with D tentatively TRBD2 (7 bases). Germline assignment: CDR1 LNHDA and CDR2 SQIVND (reference sequence). The CDR3 runs to 14 residues. Trimming took 11 bases from V and 4 from J, leaving 17 bases between them. In DNA, the CDR3 is TGTGCCGTTCGGGGCGGGGGCCCCACCGGGGAGCTGTTTTTT. Its protein product is CAVRGGGPTGELFF.

The V gene is TRBV19, the J gene TRBJ1-2; TRBD1 agrees at 11 bases. J lost 4 bases, V lost 3 bases, and 1 base had no gene match. The CDR3 has 14 residues. Germline V lookup: CDR1 LNHDA, CDR2 SQIVND (reference sequence). In DNA form, the CDR3 reads TGTGCCAGTAGTATTGGGACAGGGGGCTATGGCTACACCTTC. The encoded protein is CASSIGTGGYGYTF.